The 21 T cell receptor beta chains below all came from one sample that was sequenced in a study of Graves' ophthalmopathy and Graves' hyperthyroidism (dated by TCRdb to 2017 to 2018). TCRdb records Illumina HiSeq 2000 as the sequencer. For repertoire sequencing, the TCR beta CDR3 regions were amplified from RNA transcripts. The first round of RT-PCR was done with HTBI primers and the Qiagen OneStep RT-PCR kit, and was followed by a second round of multiplex PCR, then size selection and purification. TCRdb's own reprocessing of the public reads used fastp at Q25 and MiXCR and kept productive beta chains. For every CDR3 protein sequence, its rows merge into one entry that carries the most common genes and DNA. The sample table records about 1.1 million distinct CDR3 sequences; roughly 35% of these occur just once. 8.5% to 14% of the sample belongs to the ten largest clones. The sequencing input was peripheral blood or thyroid tissue (not recorded which). Receptors originate from an adult man with Graves' hyperthyroidism.

This clonotype was counted only a few times. The rearrangement links TRBV12-3 or TRBV12-4 to TRBJ1-3; D is ambiguous. This CDR3 comprises 16 residues. Trimming took off 2 bases at V and 3 bases at J, with 14 bases between the two ends. Here the CDR3 DNA reads TGTGCCAGCAGTTTACTGCGTGAAGGATTTGGAAACACCATATATTTT. This encodes CASSLLREGFGNTIYF.

This clonotype appeared many times. The rearrangement joins TRBV6-6 to TRBJ1-2; weak D call: TRBD1 (6 bases). The V and J ends lost 5 bases and 0 bases respectively, with 10 bases between them. Germline lookup yields CDR1 MNHNY and CDR2 SVGAGI (reference sequence). The CDR3 covers 14 residues. CDR3 in amino acids: CASSRDNANYGYTF. CDR3 DNA sequence: TGTGCCAGCAGTCGGGACAACGCTAACTATGGCTACACCTTC.

This clonotype appeared a few times. The chain combines TRBV6-5 with TRBJ2-7, with 7 bases lining up with TRBD1. This CDR3 comprises 13 residues. The junction had 4 bases not matched to a gene; V was cut back by 5 bases and J by 3 bases. Looked up from germline, CDR1 is MNHEY and CDR2 is SVGAGI. CDR3 in DNA: TGTGCCAGCAGTCAGGGACAGCGCTACGAGCAGTACTTC. It codes for CASSQGQRYEQYF.

There are a few counts of this clonotype. The chain uses TRBV29-1 and TRBJ2-5; no firm D call. Looked up from germline, CDR1 is SQVTM and CDR2 is ANQGSEA. The CDR3 totals 13 residues. Trimming cost V 4 bases and J 0 bases, with 9 bases left between them. This CDR3 reads CSVAHSYQETQYF. In DNA form, the CDR3 reads TGCAGCGTTGCACACTCGTACCAAGAGACCCAGTACTTC.

This clonotype was detected many times. The CDR3 DNA is TGTGCCAGCACGCCGGGACAGGGGACACCCCTCCACTTT. Amino acid sequence: CASTPGQGTPLHF. The rearrangement joins TRBV7-8 to TRBJ1-6; 10 bases fit TRBD1. The CDR3 is 13 amino acids. V dropped 7 bases and J dropped 11; count of bases not matched to a gene: 5. In germline, CDR1 is SGHVS, CDR2 FQNEAQ.

This clonotype was counted a single time. The chain employs TRBV5-1 and TRBJ2-7; TRBD1 matches 8 bases. The CDR3 runs to 13 residues. The junction had 6 bases not matched to a gene; V was cut back by 4 bases and J by 6 bases. Germline V CDR1 and CDR2: SGHRS, YFSETQ. This chain's CDR3 is CASSDVTGGEQYF. CDR3 in DNA: TGCGCCAGCAGCGACGTTACAGGGGGCGAGCAGTACTTC.

This clonotype was seen repeatedly, ten times or more. The V gene is TRBV5-8, the J gene TRBJ1-6; 9 nucleotides line up with TRBD1. The CDR3 contains 15 residues. J was trimmed by 8 bases and V by 0 bases; bases with no gene match: 3. Germline values: CDR1 SGHTS, CDR2 YDEGEE. The CDR3 here is CASSLARTGDSPLHF. CDR3 sequence (DNA): TGTGCCAGCAGCTTGGCTAGGACAGGGGATTCACCCCTCCACTTT.

This clonotype was detected ten times or more. This rearrangement joins TRBV20-1 to TRBJ2-5; possible D gene TRBD2, 6 bases. This CDR3 region has 14 residues. CDR1 DFQATT and CDR2 SNEGSKA come from the germline V gene (reference sequence). V was shortened by 0 bases and J by 0 bases, with 8 bases between the two germline ends. CDR3 sequence reads: CSAREWDYQETQYF. The DNA for the CDR3 is TGCAGTGCTAGAGAATGGGACTACCAAGAGACCCAGTACTTC.

There are many counts of this clonotype. The rearrangement uses TRBV20-1 and TRBJ1-5; D might be TRBD1 (6 bases). The CDR3 is made up of 14 amino acids. The V gene's germline CDR1 is DFQATT and CDR2 SNEGSKA (reference sequence). The germline V and J ends were trimmed by 3 bases and 2 bases, with 11 bases remaining between them. The CDR3 loop is CSASPRGGNQPQHF. CDR3 coding DNA: TGCAGTGCTAGTCCCAGGGGAGGCAATCAGCCCCAGCATTTT.

V usage is TRBV7-3 and J usage is TRBJ2-2; TRBD2 matches at 16 bases. Germline V gene data show CDR1 as SGHTA and CDR2 as FQGTGA. The CDR3 spans 17 residues. The V segment lost 8 bases and the J segment 4 bases; nucleotides outside the gene matches: 7. The CDR3 DNA reads as TGTGCCAGCGCGGGGACTAGCGGGAGGGCCAGCACCGGGGAGCTGTTTTTT. Translation gives CASAGTSGRASTGELFF. Full variable domain (outside the CDR3, taken from reference TRBV7-3 and TRBJ2-2): GAGVSQTPSNKVTEKGKYVELRCDPISGHTALYWYRQSLGQGPEFLIYFQGTGAADDSGLPNDRFFAVRPEGSVSTLKIQRTERGDSAVYLCASAGTSGRASTGELFFGEGSRLTVL.

This clonotype was detected many times. The chain recombines TRBV7-9 with TRBJ1-1, with D uncertain. The germline CDR1 and CDR2 sequences are SEHNR and FQNEAQ (reference sequence). The CDR3 is made up of 14 amino acids. V shed 5 bases and J shed 2 bases, with 12 bases lying between them. The CDR3 here is CASSPTRENTEAFF. The DNA for the CDR3 is TGTGCCAGCAGCCCGACCCGGGAAAACACTGAAGCTTTCTTT. Filled out from reference TRBV7-9 and TRBJ1-1, the complete variable domain reads DTGVSQNPRHKITKRGQNVTFRCDPISEHNRLYWYRQTLGQGPEFLTYFQNEAQLEKSRLLSDRFSAERPKGSFSTLEIQRTEQGDSAMYLCASSPTRENTEAFFGQGTRLTVV.

CDR3 in DNA: TGTGCCAGCAGCATCCGCGGGACAGCTAACTATGGCTACACCTTC. It specifies CASSIRGTANYGYTF. The gene calls are TRBV7-9 and TRBJ1-2, with 7 nucleotides matching TRBD1. V was clipped by 5 bases and J by 0 bases; unmatched bases: 6. The CDR3 is 15 amino acids. The V gene's germline CDR1 is SEHNR and CDR2 FQNEAQ (reference sequence).

This clonotype was recorded many times. The chain uses TRBV29-1 and TRBJ1-1; 7 bases agree with TRBD1. CDR3 length equals 15 residues. CDR1 is SQVTM, CDR2 ANQGSEA, per germline. Unmatched junction bases numbered 9, after V lost 4 bases and J lost 1 base. In DNA form, the CDR3 reads TGCAGCGTTGTCGGCCAGGGGGGAGGGAACACTGAAGCTTTCTTT. Its translation is CSVVGQGGGNTEAFF.

The chain's CDR3 is CSANLSGQVYEQYF. In DNA, the CDR3 is TGCAGCGCGAACCTGTCCGGACAGGTCTACGAGCAGTACTTC. V is TRBV29-1 and J is TRBJ2-7; 7 bases align to TRBD1. With 7 bases clipped from V and 3 bases from J, the junction kept 12 bases outside the gene matches. Germline V gene sequence: CDR1 SQVTM, CDR2 ANQGSEA. The CDR3 consists of 14 residues.

The V and J genes are TRBV12-3 or TRBV12-4 and TRBJ2-7, with D unclear. Trimming left V 3 bases short and J 3 bases short, with 12 bases between. This CDR3 region has 14 residues. CDR3 amino acids: CASSLVGRNYEQYV. The CDR3, as DNA: TGTGCCAGCAGTTTGGTTGGCAGAAACTACGAGCAGTACGTC.

Note on this clonotype: A much bigger clone sits one base away, suggesting this may be a read error. The chain has TRBV9 and TRBJ1-1; weak D call: TRBD1 (5 bases). The CDR3 is made up of 15 amino acids. Trimming stripped 0 bases from V and 4 bases from J, with 13 bases between. The germline V gene encodes CDR1 SGDLS and CDR2 YYNGEE. CDR3 nucleotides: TGTGCCAGCAGCGTAGTAGACAGAATGAGCACTGAAGCTTTCTTT. As protein: CASSVVDRMSTEAFF.

Points on this clonotype: A much bigger clone sits one base away, suggesting this may be a read error. The chain couples TRBV9 to TRBJ1-5; a weak D match, TRBD1 (5 bases). The CDR3 has 13 amino acids. Trimming shortened V by 3 bases and J by 6 bases, and 10 bases separated the two germline ends. CDR1 is SGDLS, CDR2 YYNGEE, per germline. This chain's CDR3 is CASSEEQAQPQHF. CDR3 in DNA: TGTGCCAGCAGCGAGGAACAGGCTCAGCCCCAGCATTTT. Supplemented by reference TRBV9 and TRBJ1-5, the full variable domain reads DSGVTQTPKHLITATGQRVTLRCSPRSGDLSVYWYQQSLDQGLQFLIQYYNGEERAKGNILERFSAQQFPDLHSELNLSSLELGDSALYFCASSEEQAQPQHFGDGTRLSIL.

This clonotype has just one count. Relative to the germline gene, one junction end is altered; a read error may explain this. The gene calls are TRBV11-2 and TRBJ2-7; possibly TRBD1 for D (5 bases). The CDR3 runs to 14 residues. The germline CDR1 and CDR2 sequences are SGHAT and FQNNGV. The CDR3 DNA reads TGTGCCATCAGCTTAGTTTCAGGGTCCTACGAGCAGTACTTC. Protein: CAISLVSGSYEQYF.

Of note for this clonotype: A much larger clone lies a single base off, so this may be a read error. The chain carries TRBV19 and TRBJ1-4, with 8 bases matching TRBD1. The CDR3 totals 15 residues. V dropped 5 bases and J dropped 10; count of bases not matched to a gene: 12. CDR1 is LNHDA, CDR2 SQIVND, per germline (reference sequence). The CDR3 DNA reads as TGTGCCAGTAGTGCTTCCAGGACAGGGAGCGGAAAACTGTTTTTT. Amino acids: CASSASRTGSGKLFF.

This clonotype was picked up many times. V gene TRBV6-1 combines with J gene TRBJ1-5; D unresolved. CDR1 MNHNS and CDR2 SASEGT come from the germline V gene. The CDR3 extends over 16 amino acids. Deletions cut 0 bases from V and 2 bases from J, with 11 bases between. The CDR3 nucleotides read TGTGCCAGCAGTGAAGCGCCGGGTCACCGCAATCAGCCCCAGCATTTT. This gives the protein CASSEAPGHRNQPQHF.

The chain has TRBV30 and TRBJ1-5, with D possibly being TRBD1 (5 bases). Germline lookup yields CDR1 GTSNPN and CDR2 SVGIG (reference sequence). The CDR3 extends over 12 amino acids. In DNA form, the CDR3 reads TGTGCTTTCGGGACTTCGAATCAGCCCCAGCATTTT. It is translated as CAFGTSNQPQHF.